These 27 T cell receptor beta chains were sequenced from one sample in a study of T cell changes during pregnancy in multiple sclerosis. Profiled with immunoSEQ multiplex PCR; TCRdb holds only in-frame clones, not every one. The table lists more than 35,000 clones, roughly nine tenths of them singletons, with about 0.4% in the top ten. The starting material was CD4+ T cells from peripheral blood mononuclear cells, obtained in the second trimester of pregnancy. The receptors shown here come from a female donor with multiple sclerosis, enrolled in a pregnancy study.

The chain is built from TRBV6-1 and TRBJ2-7; no clear D. V was clipped by 7 bases and J by 2 bases, with 15 bases between them. Germline V gene lookup returns CDR1 MNHNS and CDR2 SASEGT. The CDR3 extends over 14 amino acids. The CDR3 sequence: CASNGWLETYEQYF. Written as DNA, the CDR3 is TGTGCCAGCAATGGGTGGCTAGAGACCTACGAGCAGTACTTC.

The gene calls are TRBV18 and TRBJ2-5, with a tentative D call TRBD1 (7 bases). Germline CDR1 KGHSH, CDR2 LQKENI. Trimming cost V 3 bases and J 1 base, with 12 bases left between them. This CDR3 has 15 amino acids. This chain's CDR3 is CASSPRGTAQETQYF. Here the CDR3 DNA reads TGTGCCAGCTCACCCCGGGGGACAGCCCAAGAGACCCAGTACTTC.

The J gene is TRBJ2-3, the V gene TRBV15; D gene uncertain. Per germline, CDR1 LNHNV and CDR2 YYDKDF (reference sequence). V was clipped by 0 bases and J by 1 base, with 14 bases between them. CDR3 size: 17 residues. CDR3 bases: TGTGCCACCAGCAGAGATCGAGGCAGTAGTGGCACAGATACGCAGTATTTT. It encodes CATSRDRGSSGTDTQYF.

The rearrangement joins TRBV19 to TRBJ1-4; D gene ambiguous. Germline-derived CDR1 and CDR2 are LNHDA and SQIVND (reference sequence). This CDR3 comprises 15 residues. V dropped 5 bases and J dropped 0 bases, with 10 bases sitting between them. The CDR3 sequence is CASSSVSTTNEKLFF. The CDR3 DNA follows: TGTGCCAGTAGTTCAGTATCGACAACTAATGAAAAACTGTTTTTT. The variable domain in full, with the rest retrieved from reference TRBV19 and TRBJ1-4, is DGGITQSPKYLFRKEGQNVTLSCEQNLNHDAMYWYRQDPGQGLRLIYYSQIVNDFQKGDIAEGYSVSREKKESFPLTVTSAQKNPTAFYLCASSSVSTTNEKLFFGSGTQLSVL.

The chain is built from TRBV6-5 and TRBJ2-3, with 7 bases fitting TRBD1. Germline V gene sequence: CDR1 MNHEY, CDR2 SVGAGI. The J segment lost 6 bases and the V segment lost 7 bases, leaving 7 bases of the junction unmatched. The CDR3 length is 13 residues. The CDR3, as DNA: TGTGCCAGCACCTCAGGGGGATCGGATACGCAGTATTTT. Translating it yields CASTSGGSDTQYF.

V and J are TRBV2 and TRBJ2-7; possible D gene TRBD2, 6 bases. The CDR3 has 13 amino acids. V was clipped by 11 bases and J by 0 bases, with 14 bases between them. Germline CDR1 reads SNHLY; CDR2 reads FYNNEI. CDR3 DNA sequence: TGTGCCGCAAACGCGGGATACTCCTACGAGCAGTACTTC. Its protein product is CAANAGYSYEQYF.

The sample holds one count of this clone. The chain is built from TRBV28 and TRBJ1-1, with TRBD1 matching over 8 bases. This CDR3 is 15 amino acids long. Germline values: CDR1 MDHEN, CDR2 SYDVKM. J gave up 5 bases and V 3 bases, and 8 bases lay outside the gene matches. The CDR3 sequence is CASSLIGQGGTEAFF. The DNA for the CDR3 is TGTGCCAGCAGTTTGATAGGACAGGGAGGGACTGAAGCTTTCTTT.

The genes are TRBV6-5 and TRBJ1-3, with 7 bases aligning to TRBD1. Trimming took 4 bases from V and 6 from J; bases not matched to a gene: 3. Germline CDR1 is MNHEY and CDR2 is SVGAGI. This CDR3 is 13 amino acids long. The CDR3 sequence is CASSSGQSNTIYF. The CDR3 DNA sequence: TGTGCCAGCAGTTCGGGACAGTCAAACACCATATATTTT.

V is TRBV5-1 and J is TRBJ1-1; 7 bases match TRBD1. CDR1 is SGHRS and CDR2 is YFSETQ in the germline V gene. The CDR3 is 15 amino acids. V lost 1 base to trimming and J lost 1 base; unmatched junction nucleotides: 4. The CDR3 DNA sequence: TGCGCCAGCAGCTTGAGGACAGGCAGGAACACTGAAGCTTTCTTT. This encodes CASSLRTGRNTEAFF.

This sequence joins TRBV18 and TRBJ2-1, with D possibly being TRBD1 (6 bases). V was trimmed by 0 bases and J by 5 bases, leaving 14 bases between them. The V gene's germline CDR1 is KGHSH and CDR2 LQKENI. CDR3 size: 16 residues. The CDR3 DNA is TGTGCCAGCTCACCACCTTACTTAGGGGGTCACAATGAGCAGTTCTTC. This sequence encodes CASSPPYLGGHNEQFF.

V gene TRBV6-1 combines with J gene TRBJ1-2; maybe TRBD1 (6 bases). The CDR3 extends over 12 amino acids. Trimming shortened V by 9 bases and J by 3 bases, and 11 bases separated the two germline ends. Germline CDR1 reads MNHNS; CDR2 reads SASEGT. The CDR3, as DNA: TGTGCCAGTCCAGGGGTATACTATGGCTACACCTTC. Amino acid sequence: CASPGVYYGYTF.

The chain has TRBV6-5 and TRBJ1-2, with TRBD1 matching over 8 bases. Per the germline V gene, CDR1 is MNHEY and CDR2 is SVGAGI. This CDR3 has 13 amino acids. V lost 6 bases and J lost 4; bases outside the gene matches: 4. The CDR3 sequence is CASSPTGGYGYTF. CDR3 bases: TGTGCCAGCAGCCCAACAGGGGGCTATGGCTACACCTTC.

In this sample, this clone turned up once. The chain couples TRBV7-9 to TRBJ1-1; D may be TRBD1 (6 bases). This CDR3 is 11 amino acids long. Between the trimmed V and J ends, which lost 6 bases and 10 bases, there was a span of 12 bases. Germline V gene sequence: CDR1 SEHNR, CDR2 FQNEAQ (reference sequence). DNA of the CDR3: TGTGCCAGCAGGCGGGGGCGGAGAGCTTTCTTT. Protein: CASRRGRRAFF.

CDR3 sequence: CASSFTTGEKLFF. The CDR3 nucleotides read TGTGCCAGCAGCTTCACAACAGGTGAAAAACTGTTTTTT. The chain combines TRBV7-2 with TRBJ1-4; TRBD1 might be the D (5 bases). This CDR3 has 13 amino acids. Germline assignment: CDR1 SGHTA and CDR2 FQGNSA. The V end lost 3 bases, the J end lost 7 bases, and 9 bases lay between the germline ends.

This chain links TRBV20-1 with TRBJ2-5; TRBD1 might be the D (7 bases). The CDR3 consists of 11 residues. Trimming shortened V by 5 bases and J by 4 bases, and 8 bases separated the two germline ends. The germline gives CDR1 DFQATT, CDR2 SNEGSKA (reference sequence). The CDR3, as DNA: TGCAGTGCTCAGGGGGGAGAGACCCAGTACTTC. Protein: CSAQGGETQYF.

The CDR3 loop is CASRRVTGNYGYTF. The CDR3 region has the DNA TGTGCCAGCAGGCGAGTGACGGGTAACTATGGCTACACCTTC. V and J are TRBV6-5 and TRBJ1-2; no firm D call. The V and J ends lost 6 bases and 1 base respectively, with 12 bases between them. CDR1 and CDR2 from the germline V gene are MNHEY and SVGAGI. The CDR3 runs 14 residues.

This rearrangement joins TRBV30 to TRBJ1-5; TRBD1 might be the D (6 bases). V was pared by 2 bases and J by 3 bases, with 14 bases between. Per the germline V gene, CDR1 is GTSNPN and CDR2 is SVGIG (reference sequence). The CDR3 covers 15 residues. The CDR3 nucleotides are TGTGCCTGGAGTACCCACAGGGAGCCCAATCAGCCCCAGCATTTT. This gives the protein CAWSTHREPNQPQHF.

J is TRBJ1-2 and V is TRBV27; TRBD1 aligns across 9 bases. The CDR3 length is 15 residues. Germline trimming cut 5 bases from V and 5 bases from J; bases unmatched to any gene: 9. CDR1 is MNHEY and CDR2 is SMNVEV in the germline V gene (reference sequence). For the CDR3, the DNA is TGTGCCAGCAGTCCGGGACAGGGAGGGGATTATGGCTACACCTTC. This gives the protein CASSPGQGGDYGYTF.

The chain employs TRBV5-6 and TRBJ1-4; 8 nucleotides match TRBD1. V gave up 1 base and J gave up 3 bases; unmatched junction bases: 5. CDR3 length: 16 amino acids. Germline assignment: CDR1 SGHDT and CDR2 YYEEEE. CDR3 DNA sequence: TGTGCCAGCAGCTTGAACAGGGGGGGCTCTAATGAAAAACTGTTTTTT. It codes for CASSLNRGGSNEKLFF.

The J gene is TRBJ2-1, the V gene TRBV7-3; 12 nucleotides line up with TRBD2. Trimming removed 5 bases from V and 6 bases from J; junction bases left unmatched: 5. CDR1 is SGHTA and CDR2 is FQGTGA in the germline V gene. This CDR3 is 15 amino acids long. CDR3 sequence: CASSPSGGAGNEQFF. The CDR3 DNA follows: TGTGCCAGCAGCCCTAGCGGGGGGGCCGGCAATGAGCAGTTCTTC.

The chain has TRBV19 and TRBJ2-7; 7 nucleotides agree with TRBD1. The CDR3 consists of 16 residues. With V trimmed by 2 bases and J by 7 bases, 14 bases remained unmatched. CDR1 and CDR2 (germline): LNHDA, SQIVND (reference sequence). The CDR3 bases are TGTGCCAGTAGTATATACCGGGACAGAAATTCGGGAGAGCAGTACTTC. Its protein is CASSIYRDRNSGEQYF.

The chain recombines TRBV19 with TRBJ2-2; 7 bases fit TRBD2. This CDR3 has 14 amino acids. J gave up 2 bases and V 8 bases, and 5 bases lay outside the gene matches. Germline CDR1 LNHDA, CDR2 SQIVND (reference sequence). The CDR3 loop reads CASVAGGNTGELFF. The CDR3 nucleotides read TGTGCCAGTGTAGCGGGTGGCAACACCGGGGAGCTGTTTTTT.

The V gene is TRBV5-1, the J gene TRBJ2-3, with 9 bases identical to TRBD1. Per germline, CDR1 SGHRS and CDR2 YFSETQ. The junction had 9 bases not matched to a gene; V was cut back by 4 bases and J by 0 bases. There are 17 residues in the CDR3. The CDR3 loop reads CASSTNRGPLSTDTQYF. The DNA of the CDR3 is TGCGCCAGCAGCACGAACAGGGGGCCCCTTAGCACAGATACGCAGTATTTT. Full variable domain (remainder filled in from reference TRBV5-1 and TRBJ2-3): KAGVTQTPRYLIKTRGQQVTLSCSPISGHRSVSWYQQTPGQGLQFLFEYFSETQRNKGNFPGRFSGRQFSNSRSEMNVSTLELGDSALYLCASSTNRGPLSTDTQYFGPGTRLTVL.

The gene calls are TRBV5-1 and TRBJ1-2, with TRBD1 matching 8 bases. Trimming cost V 2 bases and J 8 bases; bases outside gene matches: 8. The V gene's germline CDR1 is SGHRS and CDR2 YFSETQ. The CDR3 covers 14 residues. In nucleotides, the CDR3 is TGCGCCAGCAGCTTTGAAGGACAGGGAGGAGGCTACACCTTC. This codes for CASSFEGQGGGYTF. The variable domain in full, with the rest retrieved from reference TRBV5-1 and TRBJ1-2, is KAGVTQTPRYLIKTRGQQVTLSCSPISGHRSVSWYQQTPGQGLQFLFEYFSETQRNKGNFPGRFSGRQFSNSRSEMNVSTLELGDSALYLCASSFEGQGGGYTFGSGTRLTVV.

V gene TRBV5-6 combines with J gene TRBJ1-5; unclear D gene. Germline values: CDR1 SGHDT, CDR2 YYEEEE. The CDR3 extends over 14 amino acids. V was pared by 3 bases and J by 3 bases, with 10 bases between. DNA of the CDR3: TGTGCCAGCAGCTCCGGAGGGAACAATCAGCCCCAGCATTTT. Its protein is CASSSGGNNQPQHF.

The V and J genes are TRBV27 and TRBJ2-7, with 7 bases that match TRBD2. Looked up from germline, CDR1 is MNHEY and CDR2 is SMNVEV (reference sequence). This CDR3 has 16 amino acids. Losses at the gene ends were 1 base for V and 3 bases for J; bases not matched to a gene: 9. The CDR3 region is CASSLLAGDSNYEQYF. For the CDR3, the DNA is TGTGCCAGCAGTTTATTGGCGGGAGACAGTAACTACGAGCAGTACTTC.

This chain links TRBV9 with TRBJ1-1; D is possibly TRBD1 (6 bases). This CDR3 contains 15 residues. V was cut by 3 bases and J by 6 bases, with 18 bases left in between. The germline CDR1 and CDR2 sequences are SGDLS and YYNGEE. CDR3 bases: TGTGCCAGCAGCGGCCCAGGGAGGGGGTTGGCTGAAGCTTTCTTT. Residues: CASSGPGRGLAEAFF.